A single sample gave rise to the 8 T cell receptor beta chains below, sequenced in a study of post-analysis software for immune sequencing data (dated by TCRdb to the mid-2010s). These TCRs' antigens remain unknown. Libraries were constructed by PCR. The listed sequencing device is Illumina HiSeq 2500. To reduce PCR and sequencing biases, unique molecular identifiers were built into the TCR beta cDNA libraries. TCRdb applied fastp at Q25 and MiXCR to the public reads, then kept only in-frame beta chains. One record per CDR3 amino acid sequence lists the most common genes and DNA. This sample lists roughly 400,000 distinct CDR3 sequences; about 39% were detected once. About 8% of the sample is in the top ten clones. The paper as a whole reports these results and caveats: Roughly 5 TRBV segments, including TRBV5-6, TRBV5-1 and TRBV20-1, were significantly more frequent in patients than controls.

Material for sequencing was blood. The receptor set was obtained from a girl aged 2-10 years with multiple sclerosis.

The chain joins TRBV27 to TRBJ1-1, with 7 nucleotides matching TRBD1. The junction had 7 bases not matched to a gene; V was cut back by 2 bases and J by 1 base. Per the germline V gene, CDR1 is MNHEY and CDR2 is SMNVEV (reference sequence). The CDR3 extends over 16 amino acids. CDR3 nucleotide sequence: TGTGCCAGCAGTTTAAGGGGACAGTTACCGAACACTGAAGCTTTCTTT. Amino acids: CASSLRGQLPNTEAFF.

This clonotype was seen a few times. The chain is built from TRBV9 and TRBJ2-3; 12 bases fit TRBD2. The CDR3 is 18 amino acids. The V segment lost 0 bases and the J segment 2 bases; nucleotides outside the gene matches: 7. Germline-derived CDR1 and CDR2 are SGDLS and YYNGEE. As DNA, the CDR3 is TGTGCCAGCAGCGTAGCTAGCGGGGGGGCCGGAATCACAGATACGCAGTATTTT. Its protein is CASSVASGGAGITDTQYF.

This clonotype has more than one count but fewer than ten. CDR3 protein: CASLRTGVTYEQYF. In nucleotides, the CDR3 is TGTGCCAGCCTTAGGACAGGGGTGACCTACGAGCAGTACTTC. This chain connects TRBV28 to TRBJ2-7; 9 positions match TRBD1. CDR1 MDHEN and CDR2 SYDVKM come from the germline V gene. V shed 8 bases, J shed 2 bases, and the junction held 7 bases outside the gene matches. The CDR3 covers 14 residues.

This clonotype was found a few times. The V gene is TRBV5-1, the J gene TRBJ2-3; 14 bases are shared with TRBD2. V lost 4 bases, J lost 5 bases, and 6 bases stayed unmatched. The CDR3 has 16 amino acids. Germline V gene lookup returns CDR1 SGHRS and CDR2 YFSETQ. The CDR3 is CASSQPGLAGEDTQYF. CDR3 nucleotides: TGCGCCAGCAGCCAGCCGGGACTAGCGGGAGAAGATACGCAGTATTTT.

The rearrangement uses TRBV28 and TRBJ1-2; D unclear. The CDR3 is 12 residues long. CDR1 MDHEN and CDR2 SYDVKM come from the germline V gene. Trimming left V 6 bases short and J 4 bases short, with 9 bases between. The CDR3 bases are TGTGCCAGCAGCCTACCCCCCTATGGCTACACCTTC. Amino acid sequence: CASSLPPYGYTF.

In this sample, this clonotype turned up once. This chain joins TRBV6-6 and TRBJ2-1; 7 bases are shared with TRBD2. V was pared by 6 bases and J by 3 bases, with 8 bases of the junction left unmatched. The length of the CDR3 is 15 residues. CDR1 and CDR2 from the germline V gene are MNHNY and SVGAGI (reference sequence). The CDR3 bases are TGTGCCAGCAGGTCCATTCGGGACTACTACAATGAGCAGTTCTTC. Translated: CASRSIRDYYNEQFF.

The rearrangement links TRBV4-2 to TRBJ2-5; 9 nucleotides agree with TRBD1. From germline, CDR1 is LGHNA and CDR2 YNFKEQ. The V and J ends lost 0 bases and 6 bases, in that order; junction bases with no gene match: 5. The CDR3 runs 15 residues. CDR3 protein: CASSQDRQGEKTQYF. DNA of the CDR3: TGTGCCAGCAGCCAAGATCGACAGGGGGAAAAGACCCAGTACTTC.

This clonotype has a handful of counts. The chain links TRBV5-1 to TRBJ2-5; D call uncertain. The CDR3 is 15 amino acids. Germline V gene data show CDR1 as SGHRS and CDR2 as YFSETQ. V gave up 0 bases and J gave up 2 bases, with 11 bases separating them. CDR3 loop: CASSLEVGPQETQYF. CDR3 in DNA: TGCGCCAGCAGCTTGGAAGTGGGTCCGCAAGAGACCCAGTACTTC.